This T cell receptor beta chain came from a study of OX40 agonist ivuxolimab in advanced cancers. The wider study: Ivuxolimab doses were 0.01, 0.1, 0.3, 1.5, 3 or 10 mg/kg every 2 weeks. General observations from the study: Low levels of normalized T-cell clonal expansion also appeared in some nonresponders. Clonal expansion from baseline to week 6 occurred in both CD4+ and CD8+ T cells.

Patients with a history of autoimmune disease or on systemic immunosuppression were excluded. CDR1 SGHRS and CDR2 YFSETQ come from the germline V gene. V lost 4 bases to trimming and J lost 0 bases; unmatched junction nucleotides: 2. This CDR3 is built from 14 residues. About this clone: The antigen is unknown.

Clones were sequenced by immunoSEQ multiplex PCR, and TCRdb holds only the in-frame ones, with some missing. This table has about 77,000 clones, roughly 90% appearing once. The receptor was derived from an adult with an advanced solid tumor such as melanoma, head and neck, liver or kidney cancer. This sample comprised CD4+ or CD8+ T cells sorted from blood, obtained in a trial of the OX40 agonist ivuxolimab. The chain links TRBV5-1 to TRBJ2-7; 9 bases align to TRBD1. The CDR3 loop reads CASSRGQGSYEQYF. Here the CDR3 DNA reads TGCGCCAGCAGCCGGGGACAGGGCTCCTACGAGCAGTACTTC.